One and the same sample provided the 2 T cell receptor beta chains below, sequenced in a study of T-cell reconstitution after alpha-beta-depleted transplantation in children. Preparation of the TCRbeta library involved a method that used unique molecular identifiers. A single record per CDR3 protein comes from TCRdb applying MiXCR to the PCR reads. The sample holds 170,000 or so distinct CDR3 sequences; roughly 6.8% are singletons and the top ten take roughly 3%. Sequencing used PBMCs from the stem cell graft donor, obtained from the stem cell graft. The origin of the receptors is a human donor who donated a stem cell graft to a child with Wiskott-Aldrich syndrome.

This clonotype was counted at least ten times. The rearrangement joins TRBV11-2 to TRBJ2-1, with D possibly matching TRBD2 (6 bases). This CDR3 comprises 16 residues. Trimming pared 1 base from V and 3 bases from J, leaving 13 bases between. Germline CDR1 is SGHAT and CDR2 is FQNNGV. CDR3 nucleotide sequence: TGTGCCAGCAGCTTAGGTCCGGGAGCGGACTACAATGAGCAGTTCTTC. It codes for CASSLGPGADYNEQFF. Based on the CDR3 plus reference TRBV11-2 and TRBJ2-1, the full variable domain is EAGVAQSPRYKIIEKRQSVAFWCNPISGHATLYWYQQILGQGPKLLIQFQNNGVVDDSQLPKDRFSAERLKGVDSTLKIQPAKLEDSAVYLCASSLGPGADYNEQFFGPGTRLTVL.

This clonotype was picked up a small number of times. The rearrangement uses TRBV11-1 and TRBJ1-1; D not certain. Germline CDR1 and CDR2: SGHAT and FQDESV (reference sequence). V shed 3 bases and J shed 1 base, with 6 bases lying between them. The CDR3 covers 13 residues. The CDR3 here is CASSLWENTEAFF. The DNA for the CDR3 is TGTGCCAGCAGCTTGTGGGAGAACACTGAAGCTTTCTTT.